These 21 T cell receptor beta chains came from one sample sequenced in a study of neurological immune-mediated disorders. TCRdb ran MiXCR on the 5' RACE reads and lists one entry per CDR3 protein. The sample lists more than 30,000 distinct CDR3 sequences, just over 4% occurring once. The sequenced material came from CD4+ T cells from blood. The receptors were gathered from a woman in her thirties or forties in good health.

This clonotype has a count of ten or more. The rearrangement joins TRBV5-1 to TRBJ2-5; D call uncertain. CDR1 SGHRS and CDR2 YFSETQ come from the germline V gene. V dropped 2 bases and J dropped 5 bases, with 10 bases sitting between them. The CDR3 extends over 13 amino acids. CDR3 nucleotide sequence: TGCGCCAGCAGCTTAACTCGTCCGGAGACCCAGTACTTC. It yields the protein CASSLTRPETQYF.

This clonotype was recorded many times. V gene TRBV7-2 combines with J gene TRBJ2-3; no clear D gene. The CDR3 is 15 residues long. Trimming cost V 5 bases and J 0 bases, with 12 bases left between them. In germline, CDR1 is SGHTA, CDR2 FQGNSA. CDR3 in amino acids: CASSASAASTDTQYF. The DNA of the CDR3 is TGTGCCAGCAGCGCCTCCGCGGCTAGCACAGATACGCAGTATTTT.

The chain couples TRBV20-1 to TRBJ2-7; 8 nucleotides line up with TRBD1. The CDR3 is made up of 16 amino acids. Per germline, CDR1 DFQATT and CDR2 SNEGSKA (reference sequence). Trimming removed 2 bases from V and 0 bases from J; junction bases left unmatched: 9. For the CDR3, the DNA is TGCAGTGCTAGACCCCGCTCGACAGGGGACTCCTACGAGCAGTACTTC. This gives the protein CSARPRSTGDSYEQYF.

This clonotype was recorded many times. The rearrangement links TRBV7-8 to TRBJ2-3, with 9 bases aligning to TRBD1. The J segment lost 1 base and the V segment lost 4 bases, leaving 6 bases of the junction unmatched. Germline V gene sequence: CDR1 SGHVS, CDR2 FQNEAQ. The CDR3 has 16 residues. CDR3 sequence reads: CASSSPRTGGTDTQYF. CDR3 DNA: TGTGCCAGCAGCTCCCCCCGGACAGGGGGCACAGATACGCAGTATTTT.

This clonotype was counted many times. The V call is TRBV7-8, the J call TRBJ2-5; perhaps TRBD2 as D (6 bases). Germline V gene sequence: CDR1 SGHVS, CDR2 FQNEAQ. V dropped 6 bases and J dropped 1 base, with 18 bases sitting between them. This CDR3 contains 16 residues. CDR3 DNA sequence: TGTGCCAGCAGGGCTTCGGGGGTGGAAACCCAAGAGACCCAGTACTTC. This codes for CASRASGVETQETQYF.

This clonotype was recorded many times. The rearrangement links TRBV7-7 to TRBJ2-1, with D tentatively TRBD2 (7 bases). V shed 2 bases and J shed 9 bases, with 14 bases lying between them. The germline V gene encodes CDR1 SSHAT and CDR2 FNYEAQ (reference sequence). The CDR3 covers 14 residues. This chain's CDR3 is CASSLSREGGEQFF. DNA of the CDR3: TGTGCCAGCAGCTTATCGAGGGAGGGGGGTGAGCAGTTCTTC.

This clonotype occurred many times. This chain connects TRBV6-5 to TRBJ1-4; D perhaps matches TRBD1 (5 bases). The germline V gene encodes CDR1 MNHEY and CDR2 SVGAGI. V lost 5 bases to trimming and J lost 5 bases, with 12 bases between them. The CDR3 is 14 residues long. The CDR3 reads CASSPGGNNEKLFF. CDR3 bases: TGTGCCAGCAGTCCGGGGGGGAACAATGAAAAACTGTTTTTT.

This clonotype was seen repeatedly, ten times or more. As DNA, the CDR3 is TGTGCCAGCAGTTTATCCGGAGGCTACACCTTC. This translates into CASSLSGGYTF. The chain uses TRBV12-3 or TRBV12-4 and TRBJ1-2; D uncertain. Between the trimmed V and J ends, which lost 2 bases and 8 bases, there was a span of 6 bases. This CDR3 has 11 amino acids.

This clonotype was observed many times. V usage is TRBV20-1 and J usage is TRBJ2-4, with TRBD1 as a possible D gene (6 bases). The CDR3 loop spans 16 amino acids. V gave up 4 bases and J gave up 8 bases, with 24 bases separating them. From germline, CDR1 is DFQATT and CDR2 SNEGSKA (reference sequence). The CDR3 protein is CSATRPRDTGWDIQYF. In DNA form, the CDR3 reads TGCAGTGCTACCAGACCCCGGGACACAGGGTGGGACATTCAGTACTTC.

This clonotype was seen at least ten times. The chain has TRBV5-1 and TRBJ1-6; 9 bases agree with TRBD1. CDR1 is SGHRS and CDR2 is YFSETQ in the germline V gene. CDR3 length: 16 amino acids. With 4 bases clipped from V and 5 bases from J, the junction kept 7 bases outside the gene matches. The CDR3 coding sequence is TGCGCCAGCAGCCTGGGACAGGGAGGCAATAATTCACCCCTCCACTTT. Residues: CASSLGQGGNNSPLHF.

This clonotype was seen ten or more times. V is TRBV11-2 and J is TRBJ1-2, with unresolved D. Trimming cost V 2 bases and J 10 bases, with 17 bases left between them. Germline V gene data show CDR1 as SGHAT and CDR2 as FQNNGV. The CDR3 runs to 14 residues. For the CDR3, the DNA is TGTGCCAGCAGCTTAAGTCCCCAAGTCAAACACTACACCTTC. Protein: CASSLSPQVKHYTF.

In this sample, this clonotype turned up many times. The chain has TRBV14 and TRBJ1-4; weak D call: TRBD1 (5 bases). Trimming stripped 4 bases from V and 3 bases from J, with 21 bases between. Germline CDR1 is SGHDN and CDR2 is FVKESK. The CDR3 is made up of 18 amino acids. The CDR3 reads CASSRRRAGFRSNEKLFF. CDR3 bases: TGTGCCAGCAGCCGAAGAAGGGCAGGGTTCAGATCTAATGAAAAACTGTTTTTT.

This clonotype was counted at least ten times. This chain links TRBV5-1 with TRBJ2-2; the D is unclear. From germline, CDR1 is SGHRS and CDR2 YFSETQ. The CDR3 length is 14 residues. Trimming shortened V by 4 bases and J by 0 bases, and 7 bases separated the two germline ends. CDR3 sequence reads: CASSGQTNTGELFF. Here the CDR3 DNA reads TGCGCCAGCAGCGGTCAGACGAACACCGGGGAGCTGTTTTTT.

In this sample, this clonotype turned up many times. The CDR3 loop is CSVLPRGRAPTDTQYF. In DNA form, the CDR3 reads TGCAGCGTCCTCCCAAGAGGGCGAGCGCCCACAGATACGCAGTATTTT. V is TRBV29-1 and J is TRBJ2-3, with a tentative D call TRBD2 (5 bases). Germline loops: CDR1 SQVTM, CDR2 ANQGSEA. V gave up 6 bases and J gave up 2 bases, with 21 bases separating them. The CDR3 has 16 residues.

This clonotype was counted many times. V is TRBV5-1 and J is TRBJ2-3, with a possible D match to TRBD1 (6 bases). Between the trimmed V and J ends, which lost 0 bases and 2 bases, there was a span of 13 bases. This CDR3 is built from 16 residues. Germline V gene lookup returns CDR1 SGHRS and CDR2 YFSETQ. CDR3 amino acids: CASSLEGQVATDTQYF. CDR3 bases: TGCGCCAGCAGCTTGGAGGGACAAGTGGCCACAGATACGCAGTATTTT.

This clonotype has a count of ten or more. This chain links TRBV5-1 with TRBJ2-5; TRBD1 is a possible D gene (6 bases). Germline V gene data show CDR1 as SGHRS and CDR2 as YFSETQ. This CDR3 region has 14 residues. V was shortened by 4 bases and J by 5 bases, with 15 bases between the two germline ends. The CDR3, as DNA: TGCGCCAGCAGCCCCTCAACAGGGATGGAGACCCAGTACTTC. It translates to CASSPSTGMETQYF.

This clonotype was seen at least ten times. The rearrangement links TRBV7-2 to TRBJ2-3; unclear D gene. V was trimmed by 0 bases and J by 2 bases, leaving 9 bases between them. Germline lookup yields CDR1 SGHTA and CDR2 FQGNSA. The CDR3 is 15 residues long. CDR3 in amino acids: CASSLARSLTDTQYF. The CDR3 DNA reads as TGTGCCAGCAGCTTAGCGCGGTCCCTCACAGATACGCAGTATTTT.

This clonotype was counted ten times or more. The V and J genes are TRBV12-3 or TRBV12-4 and TRBJ2-6; the D gene is possibly TRBD1 (5 bases). This CDR3 has 15 residues. The V and J ends lost 6 bases and 4 bases respectively, with 13 bases between them. The CDR3 coding sequence is TGTGCCAGCAGGGGGCGCATATTGGGGGCCAACGTCCTGACTTTC. It translates to CASRGRILGANVLTF.

This clonotype was recorded at least ten times. V and J are TRBV5-6 and TRBJ1-5; 8 bases line up with TRBD1. This CDR3 is built from 15 residues. The germline gives CDR1 SGHDT, CDR2 YYEEEE. J lost 6 bases, V lost 4 bases, and 9 bases had no gene match. The CDR3 bases are TGTGCCAGCAGCAGAGACAGGGGAGTAGGTCAGCCCCAGCATTTT. Residues: CASSRDRGVGQPQHF.

This clonotype occurred many times. As DNA, the CDR3 is TGCGCCAGCAGCTCGGCACAGGGGGCGGAGACCCAGTACTTC. Protein sequence: CASSSAQGAETQYF. J is TRBJ2-5 and V is TRBV5-1, with 9 bases aligning to TRBD1. The CDR3 is 14 amino acids. Germline CDR1 reads SGHRS; CDR2 reads YFSETQ. Trimming at V came to 3 bases and at J to 5 bases, leaving 5 bases not matched to a gene.

This clonotype was recorded at least ten times. This chain uses TRBV7-2 with TRBJ2-7, with 11 bases aligning to TRBD2. V shed 5 bases, J shed 2 bases, and the junction held 8 bases outside the gene matches. Germline values: CDR1 SGHTA, CDR2 FQGNSA. The CDR3 sequence is 16 residues long. The CDR3 DNA reads as TGTGCCAGCAGCCCGGGTAGCGGGGGGGGGGCCTACGAGCAGTACTTC. Translated: CASSPGSGGGAYEQYF.